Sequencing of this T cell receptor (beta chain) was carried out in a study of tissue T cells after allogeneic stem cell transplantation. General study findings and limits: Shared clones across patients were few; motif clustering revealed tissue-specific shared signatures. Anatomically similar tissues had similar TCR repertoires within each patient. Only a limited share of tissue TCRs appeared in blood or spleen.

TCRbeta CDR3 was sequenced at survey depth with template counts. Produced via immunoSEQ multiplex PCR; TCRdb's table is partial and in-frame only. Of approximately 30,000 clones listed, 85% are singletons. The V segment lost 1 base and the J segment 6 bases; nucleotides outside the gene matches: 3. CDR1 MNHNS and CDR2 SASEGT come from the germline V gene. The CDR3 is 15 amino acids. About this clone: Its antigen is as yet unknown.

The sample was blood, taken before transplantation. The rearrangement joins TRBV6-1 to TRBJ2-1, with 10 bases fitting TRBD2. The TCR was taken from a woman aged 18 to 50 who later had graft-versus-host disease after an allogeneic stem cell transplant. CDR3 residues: CASSEGSGGANEQFF. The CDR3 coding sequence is TGTGCCAGCAGTGAAGGGAGCGGGGGGGCCAATGAGCAGTTCTTC.